These 14 T cell receptor beta chains were all obtained from the same sample, sequenced in a study of cytomegalovirus exposure and HLA in healthy donors. PCR employed 60 Vbeta and 13 Jbeta primers. The data were produced by immunoSEQ multiplex PCR, yet TCRdb's version contains in-frame clones alone and is incomplete. The sample has approximately 180,000 clones, roughly 80% seen once; the top ten hold roughly 1.6%. The sample was PBMCs. These receptors were obtained from a woman aged 18-29 years in good health and CMV-seronegative.

The chain combines TRBV21-1 with TRBJ2-5; TRBD2 is taken as the D call from the table, unchecked against the DNA. The closer fit of TRBJ2-7 to the DNA end suggests the J call may be wrong. TRBV21-1 is reported as a pseudogene. There are 14 residues in the CDR3. The CDR3 sequence is CARGSGRKGYEQYF. The CDR3 coding sequence is TGTGCCAGGGGTAGCGGGAGGAAAGGCTACGAGCAGTACTTC.

This chain links TRBV19 with TRBJ2-3; 11 positions match TRBD2. The CDR3 is 16 amino acids. V shed 6 bases, J shed 5 bases, and the junction held 10 bases outside the gene matches. Germline CDR1 is LNHDA and CDR2 is SQIVND (reference sequence). The CDR3 sequence is CASSPHNGLAGDTQYF. The CDR3 nucleotides read TGTGCCAGTAGCCCCCATAACGGACTAGCGGGAGATACGCAGTATTTT.

The chain recombines TRBV15 with TRBJ2-5; D not certain. V was shortened by 0 bases and J by 4 bases, with 6 bases between the two germline ends. Germline CDR1 and CDR2: LNHNV and YYDKDF (reference sequence). CDR3 size: 13 residues. In DNA, the CDR3 is TGTGCCACCAGCAGAGACCCGGGAGAGACCCAGTACTTC. The encoded protein is CATSRDPGETQYF.

The rearrangement links TRBV10-3 to TRBJ2-7; D may be TRBD2 (6 bases). This CDR3 comprises 14 residues. Looked up from germline, CDR1 is ENHRY and CDR2 is SYGVKD. V was pared by 3 bases and J by 5 bases, with 14 bases between. The CDR3 spells CAISEAGSSHEQYV. The CDR3 region has the DNA TGTGCCATCAGTGAAGCGGGTTCCAGCCACGAGCAGTACGTC.

The chain is built from TRBV28 and TRBJ2-5, with 8 positions matching TRBD1. The junction had 5 bases not matched to a gene; V was cut back by 7 bases and J by 4 bases. The length of the CDR3 is 13 residues. Germline CDR1 MDHEN, CDR2 SYDVKM. CDR3 in amino acids: CASKAGGLETQYF. In DNA, the CDR3 is TGTGCCAGCAAGGCAGGGGGCTTAGAGACCCAGTACTTC.

The chain recombines TRBV19 with TRBJ1-1, with D unclear. The germline CDR1 and CDR2 sequences are LNHDA and SQIVND (reference sequence). Trimming took off 2 bases at V and 2 bases at J, with 6 bases between the two ends. The CDR3 spans 13 residues. The chain's CDR3 is CASSIQANTEAFF. CDR3 DNA sequence: TGTGCCAGTAGTATACAAGCCAACACTGAAGCTTTCTTT.

The chain has TRBV5-8 and TRBJ2-3; 7 bases match TRBD2. Germline trimming cut 5 bases from V and 1 base from J; bases unmatched to any gene: 13. The CDR3 totals 17 residues. From germline, CDR1 is SGHTS and CDR2 YDEGEE. CDR3 nucleotides: TGTGCCAGCAGTACATGGGAGGGGTATGAAGGCACAGATACGCAGTATTTT. Translation gives CASSTWEGYEGTDTQYF.

This chain links TRBV7-6 with TRBJ2-3, with 7 bases aligning to TRBD2. V shed 4 bases, J shed 5 bases, and the junction held 9 bases outside the gene matches. The CDR3 is 15 amino acids. CDR1 SGHVS and CDR2 FNYEAQ come from the germline V gene. CDR3 sequence reads: CASSSQPGGVDTQYF. The CDR3 nucleotides are TGTGCCAGCAGCTCCCAACCGGGAGGCGTAGATACGCAGTATTTT.

J is TRBJ2-2 and V is TRBV30; D is unresolved. V was cut by 3 bases and J by 5 bases, with 19 bases left in between. Germline CDR1 GTSNPN, CDR2 SVGIG (reference sequence). The CDR3 extends over 16 amino acids. CDR3 nucleotides: TGTGCCTGGAGGGCGTGGCCCCGATCAGGAACCGGGGAGCTGTTTTTT. The encoded protein is CAWRAWPRSGTGELFF.

The chain employs TRBV18 and TRBJ1-1; TRBD1 agrees at 8 bases. Germline V gene data show CDR1 as KGHSH and CDR2 as LQKENI. The CDR3 is 17 residues long. J was trimmed by 1 base and V by 3 bases; bases with no gene match: 10. The CDR3 DNA reads as TGTGCCAGCTCACCGAGAAGCGCAACAGGGGGGAACACTGAAGCTTTCTTT. Its translation: CASSPRSATGGNTEAFF.

In the case of this clone: At one end the junction does not follow the germline gene, possibly because of a read error. The chain is built from TRBV7-9 and TRBJ2-1, with D unclear. Germline V gene data show CDR1 as SEHNR and CDR2 as FQNEAQ (reference sequence). The CDR3 consists of 15 residues. CDR3 bases: TGTTCCAGCAGCATGAGCACCCGCTCCTACAATGAGCAGTTCTTC. Translation: CSSSMSTRSYNEQFF.

This rearrangement joins TRBV7-2 to TRBJ2-5, with TRBD2 matching 9 bases. From germline, CDR1 is SGHTA and CDR2 FQGNSA. The CDR3 consists of 16 residues. V lost 2 bases, J lost 2 bases, and 6 bases stayed unmatched. CDR3 nucleotides: TGTGCCAGCAGCTTAACTAGCGGGTACAGACAAGAGACCCAGTACTTC. Translating gives CASSLTSGYRQETQYF.

This rearrangement joins TRBV27 to TRBJ2-7; the match to TRBD2 covers 8 bases. From germline, CDR1 is MNHEY and CDR2 SMNVEV (reference sequence). Losses at the gene ends were 3 bases for V and 3 bases for J; bases not matched to a gene: 4. The CDR3 extends over 14 amino acids. The DNA of the CDR3 is TGTGCCAGCAGTTTGGAGCGGGAGATCTACGAGCAGTACTTC. Translated: CASSLEREIYEQYF.

The J gene is TRBJ1-1, the V gene TRBV6-5; 8 bases align to TRBD1. There are 14 residues in the CDR3. The trim removed 6 bases at V and 11 bases at J, leaving 14 bases unmatched. In germline, CDR1 is MNHEY, CDR2 SVGAGI. CDR3 amino acids: CASSQWPGGTKAFF. CDR3 nucleotide sequence: TGTGCCAGCAGCCAATGGCCAGGGGGCACAAAGGCTTTCTTT.